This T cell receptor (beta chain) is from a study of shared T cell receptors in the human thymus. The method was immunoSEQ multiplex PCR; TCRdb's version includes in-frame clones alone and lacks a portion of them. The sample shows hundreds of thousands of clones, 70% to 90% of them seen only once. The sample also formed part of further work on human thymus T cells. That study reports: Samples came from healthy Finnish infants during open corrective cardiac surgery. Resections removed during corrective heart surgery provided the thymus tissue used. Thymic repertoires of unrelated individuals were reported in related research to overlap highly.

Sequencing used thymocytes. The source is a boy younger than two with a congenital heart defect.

In DNA form, the CDR3 reads TGTGCCAGCAGCCAAGCCAGGGTAGGGGAAAAACTGTTTTTT. Amino acid sequence: CASSQARVGEKLFF. This chain connects TRBV14 to TRBJ1-4, with D maybe TRBD1 (5 bases). The CDR3 has 14 amino acids. With 1 base removed from V and 8 bases from J, the gap between germline ends came to 11 bases. Germline CDR1 is SGHDN and CDR2 is FVKESK.